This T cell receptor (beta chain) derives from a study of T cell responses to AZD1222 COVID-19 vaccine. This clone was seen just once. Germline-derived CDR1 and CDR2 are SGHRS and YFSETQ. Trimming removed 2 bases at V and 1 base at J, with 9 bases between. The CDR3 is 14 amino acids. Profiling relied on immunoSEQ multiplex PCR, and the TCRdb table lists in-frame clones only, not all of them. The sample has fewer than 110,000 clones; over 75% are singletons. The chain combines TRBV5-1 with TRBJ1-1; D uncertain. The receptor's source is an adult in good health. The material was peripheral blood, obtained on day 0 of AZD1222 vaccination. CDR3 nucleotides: TGCGCCAGCAGCTTCAGTGTTGGGAACACTGAAGCTTTCTTT. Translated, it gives CASSFSVGNTEAFF. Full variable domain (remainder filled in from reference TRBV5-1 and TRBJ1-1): KAGVTQTPRYLIKTRGQQVTLSCSPISGHRSVSWYQQTPGQGLQFLFEYFSETQRNKGNFPGRFSGRQFSNSRSEMNVSTLELGDSALYLCASSFSVGNTEAFFGQGTRLTVV.